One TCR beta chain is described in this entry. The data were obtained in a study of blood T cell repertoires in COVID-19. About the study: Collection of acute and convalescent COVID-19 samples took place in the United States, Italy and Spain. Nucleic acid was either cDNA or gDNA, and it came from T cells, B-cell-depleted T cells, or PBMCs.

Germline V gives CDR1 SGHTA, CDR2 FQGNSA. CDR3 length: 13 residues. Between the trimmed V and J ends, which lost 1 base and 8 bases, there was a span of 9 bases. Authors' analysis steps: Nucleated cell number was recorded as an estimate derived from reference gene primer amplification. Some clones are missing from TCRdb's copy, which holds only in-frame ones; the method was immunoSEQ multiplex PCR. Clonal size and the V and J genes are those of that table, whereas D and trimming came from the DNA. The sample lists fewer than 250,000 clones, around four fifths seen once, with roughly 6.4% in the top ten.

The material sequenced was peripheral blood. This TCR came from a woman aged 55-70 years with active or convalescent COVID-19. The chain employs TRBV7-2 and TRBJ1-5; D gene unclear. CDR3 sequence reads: CASSLVPREPQHF. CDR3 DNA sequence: TGTGCCAGCAGCTTAGTACCCCGGGAGCCCCAGCATTTT.